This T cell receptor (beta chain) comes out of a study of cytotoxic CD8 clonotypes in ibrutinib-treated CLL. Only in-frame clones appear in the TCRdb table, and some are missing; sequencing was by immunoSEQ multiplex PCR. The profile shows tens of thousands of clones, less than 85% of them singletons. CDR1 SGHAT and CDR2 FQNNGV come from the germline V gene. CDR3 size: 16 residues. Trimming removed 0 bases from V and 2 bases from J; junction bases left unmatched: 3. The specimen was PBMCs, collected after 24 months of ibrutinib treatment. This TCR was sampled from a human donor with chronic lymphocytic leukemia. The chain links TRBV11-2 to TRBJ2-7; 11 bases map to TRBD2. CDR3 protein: CASSLDTSGRPYEQYF. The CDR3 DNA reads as TGTGCCAGCAGCTTAGATACTAGCGGGAGACCCTACGAGCAGTACTTC.